A single sample gave rise to the 28 T cell receptor beta chains below, sequenced in a study of blood T cells in healthy people across ages. Through a sample-barcoded 5' primer and a J-beta primer mix, a second PCR was run for roughly 6 to 12 cycles. Via MiXCR, TCRdb re-called the 5' RACE reads, giving one row per CDR3 protein. The table has 1.5 million to 2 million distinct CDR3 sequences, about 31% seen once; the top ten hold about 11%. Sequencing was carried out using blood. The receptor set was obtained from a woman aged 30 to 39 in good health.

This clonotype was seen only a few times. The V and J genes are TRBV4-1 and TRBJ2-3; D is tentatively TRBD1 or TRBD2 (6 bases each). V dropped 1 base and J dropped 3 bases, with 17 bases sitting between them. There are 17 residues in the CDR3. Germline CDR1 is MGHRA and CDR2 is YSYEKL. The CDR3 bases are TGCGCCAGCAGCCAAGCCGGAGGGGGGAATAGGACAGATACGCAGTATTTT. This gives the protein CASSQAGGGNRTDTQYF.

This clonotype was observed a handful of times. The rearrangement joins TRBV7-9 to TRBJ2-7; D not certain. V was pared by 1 base and J by 2 bases, with 9 bases between. CDR3 length equals 14 residues. Germline-derived CDR1 and CDR2 are SEHNR and FQNEAQ (reference sequence). DNA for the CDR3: TGTGCCAGCAGCTTAGTAGGCGAGACCTACGAGCAGTACTTC. This translates into CASSLVGETYEQYF.

This clonotype appeared many times. J is TRBJ2-1 and V is TRBV28; D uncertain. This CDR3 has 14 residues. CDR1 is MDHEN and CDR2 is SYDVKM in the germline V gene. V lost 3 bases and J 4 bases, leaving 10 bases between the germline ends. CDR3 in DNA: TGTGCCAGCAGTTTGGAACAACAATACAATGAGCAGTTCTTC. Translating gives CASSLEQQYNEQFF. Drawing the rest from reference TRBV28 and TRBJ2-1, the complete variable domain is DVKVTQSSRYLVKRTGEKVFLECVQDMDHENMFWYRQDPGLGLRLIYFSYDVKMKEKGDIPEGYSVSREKKERFSLILESASTNQTSMYLCASSLEQQYNEQFFGPGTRLTVL.

This clonotype showed up just a few times. The rearrangement uses TRBV27 and TRBJ2-1, with D perhaps matching TRBD1 (5 bases). Germline-derived CDR1 and CDR2 are MNHEY and SMNVEV (reference sequence). V dropped 4 bases and J dropped 5 bases, with 9 bases sitting between them. This CDR3 is built from 13 residues. CDR3 residues: CASSSRQNNEQFF. The CDR3, as DNA: TGTGCCAGCAGTTCCCGACAGAACAATGAGCAGTTCTTC.

The chain combines TRBV6-2 or TRBV6-3 with TRBJ2-3, with a possible D match to TRBD1 (6 bases). V lost 8 bases to trimming and J lost 3 bases, with 18 bases between them. The CDR3 has 15 residues. Per the germline V gene, CDR1 is MNHEY and CDR2 is SVGEGT. The DNA of the CDR3 is TGTGCCAGCGGACAAGACAGGAAGCGGACAGATACGCAGTATTTT. Encoded protein: CASGQDRKRTDTQYF.

The genes are TRBV20-1 and TRBJ2-1; 9 positions agree with TRBD2. Per germline, CDR1 DFQATT and CDR2 SNEGSKA (reference sequence). The CDR3 totals 17 residues. V trimming: 3 bases; J trimming: 0 bases; junction bases outside the gene matches: 9. The CDR3 spells CSARVAGGRSSYNEQFF. The CDR3, as DNA: TGCAGTGCTAGGGTGGCGGGAGGGAGGAGCTCCTACAATGAGCAGTTCTTC.

There are a few counts of this clonotype. The rearrangement links TRBV2 to TRBJ1-1; 8 bases are shared with TRBD1. The CDR3 has 14 amino acids. The germline V gene encodes CDR1 SNHLY and CDR2 FYNNEI. The trim removed 8 bases at V and 6 bases at J, leaving 11 bases unmatched. CDR3 nucleotide sequence: TGTGCCAGCGCCGGGGCAGGGGGCTTCGCTGAAGCTTTCTTT. Its translation is CASAGAGGFAEAFF.

This chain uses TRBV20-1 with TRBJ2-3; no firm D call. Per the germline V gene, CDR1 is DFQATT and CDR2 is SNEGSKA (reference sequence). Trimming stripped 6 bases from V and 0 bases from J, with 13 bases between. This CDR3 is built from 14 residues. CDR3 coding DNA: TGCAGTGCCCCGGTACCCCGTAGCACAGATACGCAGTATTTT. It is translated as CSAPVPRSTDTQYF.

The CDR3 sequence: CSAKRDTYYEQYF. The CDR3, as DNA: TGCAGTGCTAAACGGGACACCTACTACGAGCAGTACTTC. The chain recombines TRBV20-1 with TRBJ2-7, with TRBD1 as a possible D gene (6 bases). Trimming shortened V by 4 bases and J by 3 bases, and 13 bases separated the two germline ends. From germline, CDR1 is DFQATT and CDR2 SNEGSKA (reference sequence). The CDR3 covers 13 residues.

This rearrangement joins TRBV19 to TRBJ1-5; D is ambiguous. The CDR3 covers 15 residues. Germline CDR1 LNHDA, CDR2 SQIVND (reference sequence). Trimming took off 0 bases at V and 3 bases at J, with 9 bases between the two ends. CDR3 amino acids: CASSIDPAPNQPQHF. CDR3 sequence (DNA): TGTGCCAGTAGTATAGATCCGGCACCCAATCAGCCCCAGCATTTT.

The chain employs TRBV6-6 and TRBJ2-2, with 7 bases lining up with TRBD2. Germline values: CDR1 MNHNY, CDR2 SVGAGI (reference sequence). The V segment lost 5 bases and the J segment 2 bases; nucleotides outside the gene matches: 8. The CDR3 contains 16 residues. Here the CDR3 reads CASSTGGRANTGELFF. The CDR3 nucleotides read TGTGCCAGCAGTACGGGGGGTCGGGCAAACACCGGGGAGCTGTTTTTT.

The V and J genes are TRBV12-5 and TRBJ2-7, with D perhaps matching TRBD1 or TRBD2 (5 bases each). The end of the DNA is better explained by TRBJ2-5, so the J call may be wrong. Germline-derived CDR1 and CDR2 are LGHNT and FRNRAP. The CDR3 spans 13 residues. The CDR3 bases are TGTGCTAGTGGCAGGTCAGGGAGAGAGACCCAGTACTTC. Its protein product is CASGRSGRETQYF.

The V call is TRBV10-3, the J call TRBJ1-4, with D uncertain. Germline V lookup: CDR1 ENHRY, CDR2 SYGVKD. This CDR3 has 13 residues. Trimming took off 8 bases at V and 3 bases at J, with 10 bases between the two ends. DNA of the CDR3: TGTGCCATCCGGAACGGGCCTAATGAAAAACTGTTTTTT. Protein: CAIRNGPNEKLFF.

The rearrangement uses TRBV3-1 and TRBJ2-1, with TRBD2 matching over 7 bases. V gave up 1 base and J gave up 9 bases; unmatched junction bases: 12. The CDR3 loop spans 16 amino acids. Germline values: CDR1 LGHDT, CDR2 YNNKEL (reference sequence). In nucleotides, the CDR3 is TGTGCCAGCAGCCAAGTATCGGGAGGTACTCTTGGTGAGCAGTTCTTC. Protein product: CASSQVSGGTLGEQFF.

About this clonotype itself: One end of the junction varies from germline; a read error may be responsible. The chain links TRBV4-2 to TRBJ2-3; D perhaps matches TRBD2 (6 bases). Germline CDR1 reads LGHNA; CDR2 reads YNFKEQ. The CDR3 loop spans 16 amino acids. In nucleotides, the CDR3 is TGTGCCGGCAGCCAAGAGGCGGGGAGCCTCACAGATACGCAGTATTTT. This codes for CAGSQEAGSLTDTQYF.

V and J are TRBV7-2 and TRBJ2-7; D is uncertain. CDR3 length equals 15 residues. From germline, CDR1 is SGHTA and CDR2 FQGNSA. V shed 1 base and J shed 2 bases, with 12 bases lying between them. CDR3 coding DNA: TGTGCCAGCAGCTTAGAATCTCAAAAAGCCTACGAGCAGTACTTC. This codes for CASSLESQKAYEQYF.

The chain recombines TRBV25-1 with TRBJ2-7, with 14 positions matching TRBD2. Matching the DNA end better, TRBJ2-5 makes the J call doubtful. This CDR3 has 16 amino acids. Germline V gene data show CDR1 as MGHDK and CDR2 as SYGVNS. The CDR3 region is CASSVGTSGSWETQYF. The CDR3 DNA reads as TGTGCCAGCAGTGTCGGGACTAGCGGGAGTTGGGAGACCCAGTACTTC.

This rearrangement joins TRBV15 to TRBJ1-5; D uncertain. V was shortened by 5 bases and J by 2 bases, with 13 bases between the two germline ends. CDR1 and CDR2 from the germline V gene are LNHNV and YYDKDF (reference sequence). The CDR3 runs 15 residues. The CDR3 region is CATSSQESRNQPQHF. The DNA of the CDR3 is TGTGCCACCAGCTCCCAAGAGAGCCGCAATCAGCCCCAGCATTTT.

The chain is built from TRBV20-1 and TRBJ2-1; D unclear. Germline CDR1 reads DFQATT; CDR2 reads SNEGSKA (reference sequence). The CDR3 spans 13 residues. V shed 0 bases and J shed 9 bases, with 12 bases lying between them. The CDR3 sequence: CSARDISRTEQFF. CDR3 coding DNA: TGCAGTGCTAGAGATATCAGTAGAACTGAGCAGTTCTTC.

The V and J genes are TRBV4-2 and TRBJ1-2; 7 bases match TRBD1. J gave up 2 bases and V 1 base, and 13 bases lay outside the gene matches. CDR1 and CDR2 from the germline V gene are LGHNA and YNFKEQ. The CDR3 contains 18 residues. Here the CDR3 DNA reads TGTGCCAGCAGCCAAGCGGCTGGGGACAGTCGGGCGAACTATGGCTACACCTTC. This sequence encodes CASSQAAGDSRANYGYTF.

This clonotype occurred a few times. V is TRBV5-1 and J is TRBJ2-7; 12 positions match TRBD2. The DNA end is more similar to TRBJ2-5, so the J call may be wrong. Per germline, CDR1 SGHRS and CDR2 YFSETQ. The CDR3 length is 18 residues. In DNA form, the CDR3 reads TGCGCCAGCAGCATCCGAGCTAGCGGGAGGGCCTTCCGGGAGACCCAGTACTTC. Protein product: CASSIRASGRAFRETQYF.

V and J are TRBV7-8 and TRBJ2-3; TRBD2 matches 7 bases. The CDR3 sequence is 15 residues long. Germline V lookup: CDR1 SGHVS, CDR2 FQNEAQ. Trimming at V came to 4 bases and at J to 1 base, leaving 5 bases not matched to a gene. CDR3 sequence: CASSSREARTDTQYF. DNA for the CDR3: TGTGCCAGCAGCTCACGGGAGGCCCGCACAGATACGCAGTATTTT.

In this sample, this clonotype turned up a few times. CDR3 DNA sequence: TGCGCCAGCAGCCAAGTTCTAGGGGAGAATGAGCAGTTCTTC. This encodes CASSQVLGENEQFF. The chain is built from TRBV4-1 and TRBJ2-1; tentatively, D is TRBD1 or TRBD2 (5 bases each). Germline assignment: CDR1 MGHRA and CDR2 YSYEKL. CDR3 length equals 14 residues. V lost 1 base and J 7 bases, leaving 11 bases between the germline ends.

This clonotype was observed a single time. CDR3 amino acids: CASSQGWSHEQYF. The DNA of the CDR3 is TGTGCCTCCTCACAGGGTTGGTCCCACGAGCAGTACTTC. The chain employs TRBV7-9 and TRBJ2-5; maybe TRBD1 (6 bases). Near its end, the DNA agrees better with TRBJ2-7, so the J call may be wrong. Germline CDR1 reads SEHNR; CDR2 reads FQNEAQ (reference sequence). This CDR3 has 13 amino acids.

The CDR3 nucleotides read TGTGCCAGCAGCCCCCTCGGGGCCAGCAAGGGCGGGGAGCTGTTTTTT. Amino acid sequence: CASSPLGASKGGELFF. V gene TRBV9 combines with J gene TRBJ2-2; D is perhaps TRBD1 or TRBD2 (5 bases each). Trimming stripped 4 bases from V and 7 bases from J, with 20 bases between. Germline V gives CDR1 SGDLS, CDR2 YYNGEE. The CDR3 length is 16 residues. Combining the CDR3 with reference TRBV9 and TRBJ2-2 gives the whole variable domain DSGVTQTPKHLITATGQRVTLRCSPRSGDLSVYWYQQSLDQGLQFLIQYYNGEERAKGNILERFSAQQFPDLHSELNLSSLELGDSALYFCASSPLGASKGGELFFGEGSRLTVL.

The V and J genes are TRBV4-2 and TRBJ2-7, with 7 bases fitting TRBD2. The CDR3 contains 17 residues. Germline CDR1 is LGHNA and CDR2 is YNFKEQ. The trim removed 3 bases at V and 2 bases at J, leaving 13 bases unmatched. The CDR3, as DNA: TGTGCCAGCAGCCAGGAGGGAGGGGCGGGAGAACCCTACGAGCAGTACTTC. Residues: CASSQEGGAGEPYEQYF.

The chain uses TRBV12-3 or TRBV12-4 and TRBJ2-5; D unresolved. The CDR3 extends over 15 amino acids. V lost 6 bases, J lost 5 bases, and 19 bases lay in between. The CDR3 region has the DNA TGTGCCAGCAGCCCAGGCCGGGTCCCGCGGGAGACCCAGTACTTC. Its translation: CASSPGRVPRETQYF.

Remarks on this clonotype: One end of the junction does not line up with germline, which may come from a read error. The chain links TRBV6-1 to TRBJ2-3; 10 nucleotides align to TRBD2. Germline V CDR1 and CDR2: MNHNS, SASEGT. The length of the CDR3 is 16 residues. CDR3 amino acids: CASSEWSSGSKDTQYF. In nucleotides, the CDR3 is TGTGCCAGCAGTGAATGGTCTAGCGGGAGCAAAGATACGCAGTATTTT.